The 30 T cell receptor beta chains given below trace back to one sample, sequenced in a study of cytomegalovirus exposure and HLA in healthy donors. Profiling relied on immunoSEQ multiplex PCR, and the TCRdb table lists in-frame clones only, not all of them. This table has 130,000 or so clones, nearly 90% appearing once. Input material: PBMCs. Every receptor here comes from a woman younger than 30 in good health and CMV-seronegative.

The chain employs TRBV27 and TRBJ2-7; TRBD2 matches 10 bases. The CDR3 consists of 17 residues. The germline V gene encodes CDR1 MNHEY and CDR2 SMNVEV (reference sequence). J lost 3 bases, V lost 2 bases, and 10 bases had no gene match. The CDR3 DNA reads as TGTGCCAGCAGTTTAAGCCTAGCGGGGGCCCCACTCTACGAGCAGTACTTC. It specifies CASSLSLAGAPLYEQYF.

The chain carries TRBV18 and TRBJ2-2, with TRBD1 identical over 8 bases. V trimming: 3 bases; J trimming: 2 bases; junction bases outside the gene matches: 5. The V gene's germline CDR1 is KGHSH and CDR2 LQKENI. The CDR3 spans 16 residues. CDR3 bases: TGTGCCAGCTCACCCATGGGACAGGACAACACCGGGGAGCTGTTTTTT. Protein sequence: CASSPMGQDNTGELFF.

The chain joins TRBV12-5 to TRBJ2-3; tentative D call: TRBD1 (6 bases). Trimming shortened V by 7 bases and J by 9 bases, and 14 bases separated the two germline ends. CDR3 length: 12 amino acids. Germline V CDR1 and CDR2: LGHNT, FRNRAP. CDR3 sequence reads: CASEGELGTQYF. CDR3 bases: TGTGCTAGTGAGGGGGAACTAGGGACGCAGTATTTT.

The V call is TRBV5-1, the J call TRBJ1-2; TRBD1 aligns across 11 bases. Germline CDR1 is SGHRS and CDR2 is YFSETQ. J was trimmed by 4 bases and V by 4 bases; bases with no gene match: 9. This CDR3 region has 16 residues. The CDR3 bases are TGCGCCAGCAGCCCAGGCCGGGGACAGGGGGGCTATGGCTACACCTTC. Its protein product is CASSPGRGQGGYGYTF.

This sequence joins TRBV27 and TRBJ2-3; D is possibly TRBD2 (6 bases). V was trimmed by 4 bases and J by 3 bases, leaving 14 bases between them. CDR1 is MNHEY and CDR2 is SMNVEV in the germline V gene (reference sequence). The CDR3 spans 15 residues. CDR3: CASSSRPAGTDTQYF. The CDR3 nucleotides read TGTGCCAGCAGTTCAAGACCTGCGGGGACAGATACGCAGTATTTT.

This chain links TRBV7-9 with TRBJ1-3; a weak D match, TRBD1 (5 bases). Germline assignment: CDR1 SEHNR and CDR2 FQNEAQ (reference sequence). This CDR3 is built from 14 residues. The V gene lost 5 bases and the J gene lost 2 bases, with 10 bases spanning the gap. CDR3 in amino acids: CASSVRTTGNTIYF. The CDR3 nucleotides read TGTGCCAGCAGCGTCAGGACAACTGGAAACACCATATATTTT.

V gene TRBV5-1 combines with J gene TRBJ1-2; the match to TRBD1 covers 10 bases. The V and J ends lost 4 bases and 8 bases, in that order; junction bases with no gene match: 5. This CDR3 has 13 residues. Per the germline V gene, CDR1 is SGHRS and CDR2 is YFSETQ. CDR3 in DNA: TGCGCCAGCAGCATAGGACAGGGGGGCGGCTACACCTTC. It specifies CASSIGQGGGYTF.

The chain combines TRBV2 with TRBJ1-4, with 7 bases lining up with TRBD1. CDR3 length: 15 residues. Losses at the gene ends were 6 bases for V and 7 bases for J; bases not matched to a gene: 11. Germline assignment: CDR1 SNHLY and CDR2 FYNNEI. CDR3 region: CASSNDRVGSEKLFF. The CDR3 nucleotides read TGTGCCAGCAGCAACGACAGGGTCGGAAGTGAAAAACTGTTTTTT.

This clone was recorded only once. V and J are TRBV25-1 and TRBJ2-2, with D hard to call. There are 14 residues in the CDR3. Germline-derived CDR1 and CDR2 are MGHDK and SYGVNS. With 7 bases removed from V and 3 bases from J, the gap between germline ends came to 12 bases. Here the CDR3 reads CASTTREDTGELFF. In nucleotides, the CDR3 is TGTGCCAGCACAACACGAGAGGACACCGGGGAGCTGTTTTTT.

V usage is TRBV7-6 and J usage is TRBJ2-7; D is possibly TRBD1 (6 bases). CDR3 length equals 20 residues. Germline-derived CDR1 and CDR2 are SGHVS and FNYEAQ. V shed 3 bases and J shed 5 bases, with 32 bases lying between them. CDR3 in DNA: TGTGCCAGCAGCTTCCAATCTGGGATAACGGGACACGGATCCTACCACGAGCAGTACTTC. Protein product: CASSFQSGITGHGSYHEQYF.

This chain links TRBV14 with TRBJ1-2, with no clear D. Trimming took off 2 bases at V and 2 bases at J, with 12 bases between the two ends. This CDR3 contains 15 residues. The germline gives CDR1 SGHDN, CDR2 FVKESK. CDR3 residues: CASSQTKTENYGYTF. The CDR3, as DNA: TGTGCCAGCAGCCAAACTAAGACGGAAAACTATGGCTACACCTTC.

The chain recombines TRBV19 with TRBJ1-1; D is ambiguous. V was trimmed by 7 bases and J by 8 bases, leaving 23 bases between them. CDR1 and CDR2 from the germline V gene are LNHDA and SQIVND (reference sequence). The CDR3 is 15 residues long. CDR3 sequence reads: CASNQRVGVLGEAFF. In DNA form, the CDR3 reads TGTGCCAGTAATCAGAGGGTTGGAGTTTTAGGAGAAGCTTTCTTT.

This chain uses TRBV27 with TRBJ2-5, with 9 bases that match TRBD2. Germline trimming cut 1 base from V and 5 bases from J; bases unmatched to any gene: 8. This CDR3 has 16 residues. In germline, CDR1 is MNHEY, CDR2 SMNVEV (reference sequence). CDR3 nucleotides: TGTGCCAGCAGTTTATTTCCAGCGGGGGGCCAGGAGACCCAGTACTTC. The encoded protein is CASSLFPAGGQETQYF.

V gene TRBV15 combines with J gene TRBJ1-1; D is ambiguous. Germline loops: CDR1 LNHNV, CDR2 YYDKDF (reference sequence). This CDR3 region has 16 residues. V was shortened by 0 bases and J by 1 base, with 12 bases between the two germline ends. The CDR3 spells CATSRDLGAANTEAFF. The CDR3 DNA is TGTGCCACCAGCAGAGATCTGGGAGCGGCGAACACTGAAGCTTTCTTT. The whole variable domain, remainder taken from reference TRBV15 and TRBJ1-1, is DAMVIQNPRYQVTQFGKPVTLSCSQTLNHNVMYWYQQKSSQAPKLLFHYYDKDFNNEADTPDNFQSRRPNTSFCFLDIRSPGLGDTAMYLCATSRDLGAANTEAFFGQGTRLTVV.

V gene TRBV5-4 combines with J gene TRBJ1-1; possible D gene TRBD1, 6 bases. Between the trimmed V and J ends, which lost 5 bases and 0 bases, there was a span of 17 bases. In germline, CDR1 is SGHNT, CDR2 YYREEE (reference sequence). This CDR3 spans 16 amino acids. For the CDR3, the DNA is TGTGCCAGCAGGCCAGGGGCGAACTACATGAACACTGAAGCTTTCTTT. Its protein is CASRPGANYMNTEAFF.

The chain uses TRBV5-4 and TRBJ1-1; D uncertain. V lost 1 base to trimming and J lost 0 bases, with 4 bases between them. In germline, CDR1 is SGHNT, CDR2 YYREEE (reference sequence). The CDR3 has 13 residues. CDR3: CASSLRVNTEAFF. In DNA form, the CDR3 reads TGTGCCAGCAGCTTGCGGGTGAACACTGAAGCTTTCTTT.

This chain uses TRBV7-9 with TRBJ1-3; D uncertain. The CDR3 contains 17 residues. CDR1 is SEHNR and CDR2 is FQNEAQ in the germline V gene (reference sequence). V lost 3 bases and J lost 0, with 15 bases in between. CDR3 amino acids: CASSFPLTRSSGNTIYF. In DNA form, the CDR3 reads TGTGCCAGCAGCTTCCCTCTCACCCGGAGCTCTGGAAACACCATATATTTT. Together with reference TRBV7-9 and TRBJ1-3, the CDR3 gives the full variable domain: DTGVSQNPRHKITKRGQNVTFRCDPISEHNRLYWYRQTLGQGPEFLTYFQNEAQLEKSRLLSDRFSAERPKGSFSTLEIQRTEQGDSAMYLCASSFPLTRSSGNTIYFGEGSWLTVV.

This clone was counted only a few times. V is TRBV10-3 and J is TRBJ1-6; TRBD1 agrees at 8 bases. The CDR3 is 11 amino acids. CDR1 is ENHRY, CDR2 SYGVKD, per germline. Trimming removed 3 bases from V and 19 bases from J; junction bases left unmatched: 5. CDR3 DNA sequence: TGTGCCATCAGTGAACAGGGGGAAAGGCACTTT. It specifies CAISEQGERHF.

V gene TRBV19 combines with J gene TRBJ1-2; TRBD1 matches 9 bases. Germline CDR1 is LNHDA and CDR2 is SQIVND (reference sequence). Trimming removed 5 bases from V and 5 bases from J; junction bases left unmatched: 3. The CDR3 has 13 residues. The DNA for the CDR3 is TGTGCCAGTAGTCCGGGACAGGGTTATGGCTACACCTTC. Encoded protein: CASSPGQGYGYTF. The whole variable domain, remainder taken from reference TRBV19 and TRBJ1-2, is DGGITQSPKYLFRKEGQNVTLSCEQNLNHDAMYWYRQDPGQGLRLIYYSQIVNDFQKGDIAEGYSVSREKKESFPLTVTSAQKNPTAFYLCASSPGQGYGYTFGSGTRLTVV.

The chain has TRBV5-6 and TRBJ2-1, with D possibly being TRBD1 (5 bases). The CDR3 is 15 residues long. Germline lookup yields CDR1 SGHDT and CDR2 YYEEEE. V shed 5 bases and J shed 0 bases, with 12 bases lying between them. DNA of the CDR3: TGTGCCAGCAGTTTCCAGGGATACTCCTACAATGAGCAGTTCTTC. This sequence encodes CASSFQGYSYNEQFF.

The chain links TRBV4-1 to TRBJ2-1; tentative D call: TRBD2 (6 bases). Germline V gives CDR1 MGHRA, CDR2 YSYEKL. The germline V and J ends were trimmed by 7 bases and 7 bases, with 14 bases remaining between them. The CDR3 has 13 amino acids. As DNA, the CDR3 is TGCGCCAGCATGGGGGGATTAGGTAATGAGCAGTTCTTC. It encodes CASMGGLGNEQFF.

This chain connects TRBV19 to TRBJ2-7; D ambiguous. V lost 5 bases to trimming and J lost 0 bases, with 11 bases between them. This CDR3 has 14 residues. The germline V gene encodes CDR1 LNHDA and CDR2 SQIVND (reference sequence). CDR3 nucleotides: TGTGCCAGTAGTTCCTCGATCAGCTCCTACGAGCAGTACTTC. Its protein product is CASSSSISSYEQYF.

The rearrangement uses TRBV28 and TRBJ2-7; 9 positions agree with TRBD1. Germline CDR1 MDHEN, CDR2 SYDVKM. The length of the CDR3 is 12 residues. V was pared by 8 bases and J by 4 bases, with 3 bases of the junction left unmatched. CDR3 sequence: CASRDRVYEQYF. DNA of the CDR3: TGTGCCAGCCGGGACAGGGTTTACGAGCAGTACTTC.

The chain recombines TRBV9 with TRBJ2-7; 8 bases align to TRBD2. The CDR3 length is 16 residues. With 4 bases clipped from V and 0 bases from J, the junction kept 9 bases outside the gene matches. Germline lookup yields CDR1 SGDLS and CDR2 YYNGEE. CDR3 region: CASSPRIAGSSYEQYF. The CDR3 region has the DNA TGTGCCAGCAGCCCGAGAATAGCGGGGAGCTCCTACGAGCAGTACTTC.

The CDR3 is CASSLGTTYEQYF. CDR3 coding DNA: TGTGCCAGCAGCTTAGGGACAACCTACGAGCAGTACTTC. The chain carries TRBV11-2 and TRBJ2-7; a possible D gene is TRBD1 (5 bases). The CDR3 totals 13 residues. Germline V gives CDR1 SGHAT, CDR2 FQNNGV. Deletions cut 1 base from V and 2 bases from J, with 6 bases between.

V and J are TRBV7-9 and TRBJ2-5; tentatively, D is TRBD2 (7 bases). This CDR3 has 16 amino acids. The V end lost 5 bases, the J end lost 5 bases, and 21 bases lay between the germline ends. Per the germline V gene, CDR1 is SEHNR and CDR2 is FQNEAQ (reference sequence). The CDR3 DNA is TGTGCCAGCAGCGCAACCAGTCGCGGGGGCCGGGAGACCCAGTACTTC. Protein sequence: CASSATSRGGRETQYF.

V gene TRBV11-2 combines with J gene TRBJ2-1; 13 bases are a match to TRBD2. V was clipped by 2 bases and J by 5 bases; unmatched bases: 9. The CDR3 covers 18 residues. Germline loops: CDR1 SGHAT, CDR2 FQNNGV. Written as DNA, the CDR3 is TGTGCCAGCAGCTTATCGACTAGCGGGGGGCCCGACCACAATGAGCAGTTCTTC. Translation: CASSLSTSGGPDHNEQFF.

V usage is TRBV9 and J usage is TRBJ2-7; a weak D match, TRBD1 (5 bases). This CDR3 contains 15 residues. V was clipped by 3 bases and J by 0 bases, with 13 bases between them. Germline assignment: CDR1 SGDLS and CDR2 YYNGEE. The CDR3 DNA sequence: TGTGCCAGCAGCGCGCAGGGTACGAGCTCCTACGAGCAGTACTTC. Protein sequence: CASSAQGTSSYEQYF.

The gene calls are TRBV7-9 and TRBJ1-3, with 7 bases aligning to TRBD1. The ends lost 5 bases at V and 9 bases at J; junction bases unmatched: 13. The CDR3 runs 15 residues. Germline V gene sequence: CDR1 SEHNR, CDR2 FQNEAQ (reference sequence). The CDR3: CASSRRTGFSGTIYF. CDR3 DNA sequence: TGTGCCAGCAGCCGTCGGACAGGCTTTTCGGGCACCATATATTTT.

This chain uses TRBV6-6 with TRBJ1-2; 7 nucleotides align to TRBD1. This CDR3 has 12 amino acids. The V segment lost 9 bases and the J segment 8 bases; nucleotides outside the gene matches: 9. Germline assignment: CDR1 MNHNY and CDR2 SVGAGI (reference sequence). The CDR3 sequence: CASRGQNRGYTF. The CDR3 nucleotides are TGTGCCAGTAGGGGACAGAATCGGGGCTACACCTTC.